A single sample gave rise to the 20 T cell receptor beta chains below, sequenced in a study of blood T cell repertoires in COVID-19. Sequencing was performed with immunoSEQ multiplex PCR; in TCRdb, only in-frame clones are kept and a portion is missing. There are about 150,000 clones in the sample; roughly four fifths occur only once, and approximately 8.4% lies in the top ten. Sample: peripheral blood. These receptors were collected from a human donor with acute or convalescent COVID-19. The donor label of this sample is uncertain.

This clone was observed a few times. The gene calls are TRBV4-2 and TRBJ2-3, with D tentatively TRBD1 (5 bases). CDR3 length equals 15 residues. Germline V gene lookup returns CDR1 LGHNA and CDR2 YNFKEQ. Trimming stripped 4 bases from V and 0 bases from J, with 11 bases between. The CDR3: CASSPSTVSTDTQYF. For the CDR3, the DNA is TGTGCCAGCAGCCCCTCGACAGTTAGCACAGATACGCAGTATTTT.

There are many counts of this clone. V and J are TRBV16 and TRBJ2-7; TRBD1 matches at 7 bases. The CDR3 is made up of 15 amino acids. Germline values: CDR1 KGHSY, CDR2 FQNENV. V trimming: 0 bases; J trimming: 2 bases; junction bases outside the gene matches: 4. The CDR3 DNA reads TGTGCCAGCAGCCAATCGGGACAGCCTACCTACGAGCAGTACTTC. This translates into CASSQSGQPTYEQYF.

V and J are TRBV6-5 and TRBJ2-2, with D possibly being TRBD2 (5 bases). V was shortened by 6 bases and J by 1 base, with 6 bases between the two germline ends. This CDR3 spans 13 amino acids. Germline CDR1 is MNHEY and CDR2 is SVGAGI. The CDR3 sequence: CASREENTGELFF. The CDR3 nucleotides read TGTGCCAGCAGGGAGGAGAACACCGGGGAGCTGTTTTTT.

The chain couples TRBV3-1 (or the pseudogene TRBV3-2) to TRBJ2-1; TRBD2 matches 9 bases. Germline-derived CDR1 and CDR2 are LGHDT and YNNKEL (reference sequence). With V trimmed by 1 base and J by 0 bases, 10 bases remained unmatched. This CDR3 region has 19 residues. The CDR3 DNA is TGTGCCAGCAGCCAAGGGTGGGCTAGCGGGGACCTCTCCTACAATGAGCAGTTCTTC. Protein product: CASSQGWASGDLSYNEQFF.

The CDR3 region is CAWSRGGISYEQYV. CDR3 nucleotides: TGTGCCTGGAGTAGGGGGGGTATTTCGTACGAGCAGTACGTC. The gene calls are TRBV30 and TRBJ2-7, with D possibly being TRBD2 (7 bases). Germline CDR1 is GTSNPN and CDR2 is SVGIG (reference sequence). The CDR3 is made up of 14 amino acids. V lost 2 bases and J lost 4, with 15 bases in between.

The chain recombines TRBV2 with TRBJ1-2; D gene ambiguous. This CDR3 has 14 amino acids. Trimming took 6 bases from V and 4 from J, leaving 15 bases between them. Germline lookup yields CDR1 SNHLY and CDR2 FYNNEI. Written as DNA, the CDR3 is TGTGCCAGCAGCCTCGGACTCGGCGGCTATGGCTACACCTTC. This gives the protein CASSLGLGGYGYTF.

This chain links TRBV12-3 or TRBV12-4 with TRBJ1-1, with a possible D match to TRBD1 (6 bases). The ends were cut back, 6 bases at V and 1 base at J, with 9 bases in the middle. CDR3 length equals 13 residues. The CDR3 nucleotides are TGTGCCAGCAGCGAGGGGGAGAACACTGAAGCTTTCTTT. It translates to CASSEGENTEAFF.

This rearrangement joins TRBV5-4 to TRBJ2-5; TRBD2 matches at 8 bases. Unmatched junction bases numbered 2, after V lost 0 bases and J lost 1 base. The CDR3 has 15 residues. CDR1 is SGHNT and CDR2 is YYREEE in the germline V gene (reference sequence). CDR3 in amino acids: CASSLGGGIQETQYF. For the CDR3, the DNA is TGTGCCAGCAGCTTGGGCGGGGGGATCCAAGAGACCCAGTACTTC.

The genes are TRBV9 and TRBJ2-2; 11 nucleotides agree with TRBD1. This CDR3 comprises 15 residues. Germline CDR1 reads SGDLS; CDR2 reads YYNGEE. The trim removed 3 bases at V and 7 bases at J, leaving 5 bases unmatched. CDR3 amino acids: CASSGGQGAGGELFF. Written as DNA, the CDR3 is TGTGCCAGCAGCGGCGGACAGGGGGCTGGCGGGGAGCTGTTTTTT.

The V and J genes are TRBV5-6 and TRBJ1-3; 9 positions match TRBD1. CDR1 is SGHDT and CDR2 is YYEEEE in the germline V gene. The J segment lost 1 base and the V segment lost 3 bases, leaving 2 bases of the junction unmatched. This CDR3 region has 15 residues. The DNA for the CDR3 is TGTGCCAGCAGCTCCGGGACAGGGTCTGGAAACACCATATATTTT. Amino acids: CASSSGTGSGNTIYF.

The chain carries TRBV18 and TRBJ1-2; D call uncertain. The CDR3 has 15 amino acids. The V and J ends lost 0 bases and 0 bases respectively, with 8 bases between them. Germline-derived CDR1 and CDR2 are KGHSH and LQKENI. DNA of the CDR3: TGTGCCAGCTCACCACCGGAGTTAGCTAACTATGGCTACACCTTC. This translates into CASSPPELANYGYTF.

The rearrangement links TRBV19 to TRBJ1-6; D may be TRBD1 (6 bases). The CDR3 has 15 amino acids. Trimming shortened V by 5 bases and J by 9 bases, and 17 bases separated the two germline ends. The germline gives CDR1 LNHDA, CDR2 SQIVND (reference sequence). The CDR3 spells CASSPRTAGGSPLHF. The CDR3 DNA is TGTGCCAGTAGTCCTAGGACAGCGGGGGGTTCACCCCTCCACTTT.

The chain joins TRBV5-1 to TRBJ1-5; D unclear. CDR1 is SGHRS and CDR2 is YFSETQ in the germline V gene. This CDR3 spans 14 amino acids. The V end lost 2 bases, the J end lost 5 bases, and 11 bases lay between the germline ends. The CDR3 region has the DNA TGCGCCAGCAGCTTTAACCTAGGAGATCAGCCCCAGCATTTT. Translated: CASSFNLGDQPQHF.

This clone occurred once. Other DNA sequences within the sample encode an identical CDR3. This chain links TRBV11-3 with TRBJ2-7; TRBD1 matches 9 bases. Per the germline V gene, CDR1 is SGHNT and CDR2 is YENEEA. The CDR3 has 15 residues. Unmatched junction bases numbered 4, after V lost 3 bases and J lost 1 base. The DNA for the CDR3 is TGTGCCAGCAGCTTTAGGGGGACAGGGTCCTACGAGCAGTACTTC. Its translation is CASSFRGTGSYEQYF.

The chain employs TRBV5-1 and TRBJ1-4; TRBD1 aligns across 11 bases. Germline CDR1 reads SGHRS; CDR2 reads YFSETQ. V shed 4 bases and J 3 bases; nucleotides not matched to a gene: 5. This CDR3 contains 16 residues. The CDR3 sequence is CASSDGTGGANEKLFF. CDR3 bases: TGCGCCAGCAGCGATGGGACAGGGGGAGCTAATGAAAAACTGTTTTTT.

The chain has TRBV5-1 and TRBJ2-7, with D tentatively TRBD1 (6 bases). Looked up from germline, CDR1 is SGHRS and CDR2 is YFSETQ. The CDR3 runs to 16 residues. V lost 5 bases and J lost 6, with 24 bases in between. CDR3 sequence reads: CASSLGDKVGGGEQYV. The CDR3 region has the DNA TGCGCCAGCAGTCTAGGGGACAAGGTAGGAGGTGGCGAGCAGTACGTC.

This clone has ten or more counts. V is TRBV6-6 and J is TRBJ1-2, with a weak D call TRBD1 (6 bases). Trimming took off 9 bases at V and 8 bases at J, with 13 bases between the two ends. CDR3 length: 11 residues. The germline V gene encodes CDR1 MNHNY and CDR2 SVGAGI (reference sequence). The CDR3 coding sequence is TGTGCCAGTGGGGACAATCAAGGCTACACCTTC. Residues: CASGDNQGYTF.

J is TRBJ1-3 and V is TRBV6-5; the D is unclear. V lost 3 bases, J lost 2 bases, and 5 bases lay in between. This CDR3 spans 13 amino acids. Germline V gene data show CDR1 as MNHEY and CDR2 as SVGAGI. The CDR3 DNA follows: TGTGCCAGCAGTTATCGGGCTGGAAACACCATATATTTT. This gives the protein CASSYRAGNTIYF.

The table lists this clone with a few counts. The V and J genes are TRBV18 and TRBJ1-5; the match to TRBD1 covers 10 bases. The J segment lost 7 bases and the V segment lost 5 bases, leaving 11 bases of the junction unmatched. Germline loops: CDR1 KGHSH, CDR2 LQKENI. The CDR3 runs 16 residues. CDR3 DNA: TGTGCCAGCTCAGAACTGACAGGGGGCGCGGGACAGCCCCAGCATTTT. This sequence encodes CASSELTGGAGQPQHF.

This clone was observed a handful of times. The chain uses TRBV7-9 and TRBJ2-7; maybe TRBD1 (5 bases). The CDR3 runs 14 residues. Germline loops: CDR1 SEHNR, CDR2 FQNEAQ (reference sequence). Trimming pared 4 bases from V and 5 bases from J, leaving 15 bases between. In nucleotides, the CDR3 is TGTGCCAGCAGCTCCCGGGCAGGGAACCACGAGCAGTACTTC. Protein sequence: CASSSRAGNHEQYF.